These T cell receptor beta chains were read from a single sample in a study of T-cell reconstitution after alpha-beta-depleted transplantation in children. TCRdb passed the PCR reads through MiXCR, listing each CDR3 protein once. The repertoire includes fewer than 750,000 distinct CDR3 sequences, more than 20% of them detected once, and 30% to 45% sits in the top ten. This material consisted of PBMCs, taken before TCRalphabeta/CD19-depleted stem cell transplant. These receptors were obtained from a boy under two years old with Wiskott-Aldrich syndrome, due to receive a stem cell transplant. Each CDR3 is given with its conserved first and last residue. Each record gives: V gene, J gene, D gene, CDR3 length, clone size, CDR3 protein, CDR3 DNA. The D gene is left open where the match is weak. Clone size is given for some rows only: seen once, a few or many times, or a class if the clone is expanded.

TRBV12-3/TRBV12-4	TRBJ2-7	TRBD2	15	NA	CASRRTSGTSYEQYF	TGTGCCAGCAGACGAACTAGCGGGACTTCCTACGAGCAGTACTTC
TRBV5-5	TRBJ2-1	NA	16	few	CASSLAGGVSFNEQFF	TGTGCCAGCAGCTTGGCCGGGGGAGTTTCGTTCAATGAGCAGTTCTTC
TRBV5-1	TRBJ2-1	NA	14	many	CASSLEGHSNEQFF	TGCGCCAGCAGCTTGGAGGGACATTCCAATGAGCAGTTCTTC
TRBV24-1	TRBJ2-1	NA	14	NA	CATSPREFYNEQFF	TGTGCCACCAGCCCCAGGGAATTTTACAATGAGCAGTTCTTC
TRBV7-2	TRBJ2-7	TRBD2	14	few	CASSLSGLGYEQYF	TGTGCCAGCAGCTTATCAGGACTAGGCTACGAGCAGTACTTC
TRBV5-1	TRBJ2-7	NA	11	few	CARGSGWEQYF	TGCGCCAGAGGTTCAGGCTGGGAGCAGTACTTC
TRBV12-3/TRBV12-4	TRBJ2-3	TRBD2	18	NA	CASSSLAGSPASTDTQYF	TGTGCCAGCAGTTCTCTAGCGGGATCGCCCGCTAGCACAGATACGCAGTATTTT
TRBV5-1	TRBJ1-2	NA	12	NA	CASSLALSGYTF	TGCGCCAGCAGCTTGGCGCTAAGTGGCTACACCTTC
TRBV19	TRBJ2-2	TRBD2	18	NA	CASSIRLAGGQETGELFF	TGTGCCAGTAGTATTAGGCTAGCGGGAGGGCAAGAAACCGGGGAGCTGTTTTTT
TRBV6-1	TRBJ2-3	NA	15	few	CASSEIAASTDTQYF	TGTGCCAGCAGCGAGATAGCGGCTAGCACAGATACGCAGTATTTT
TRBV29-1	TRBJ2-7	TRBD2	12	few	CSVGLAGGEQYF	TGCAGCGTTGGACTAGCGGGAGGCGAGCAGTACTTC
TRBV5-6	TRBJ2-5	NA	15	NA	CASSLGGDRLETQYF	TGTGCCAGCAGCTTGGGGGGAGATAGATTGGAGACCCAGTACTTC
TRBV5-1	TRBJ2-7	NA	13	many	CASSPGPSYEQYF	TGCGCCAGCAGCCCCGGGCCATCCTACGAGCAGTACTTC
TRBV10-2	TRBJ2-1	NA	12	few	CATRDFYNEQFF	TGCGCCACCAGGGACTTCTACAATGAGCAGTTCTTC
TRBV20-1	TRBJ2-7	TRBD2	16	few	CSAIVSTSGRLGEQYF	TGCAGTGCGATAGTGTCTACTAGCGGGAGATTGGGCGAGCAGTACTTC
TRBV7-9	TRBJ2-2	TRBD2	16	NA	CASSLALAGITGELFF	TGTGCCAGCAGCTTAGCGCTAGCGGGAATTACCGGGGAGCTGTTTTTT
TRBV10-1	TRBJ2-7	NA	13	few	CASSESGVYEQYF	TGCGCCAGCAGTGAGTCGGGAGTCTACGAGCAGTACTTC
TRBV12-3/TRBV12-4	TRBJ1-5	NA	14	few	CASSKLGPNQPQHF	TGTGCCAGCAGTAAGCTGGGACCCAATCAGCCCCAGCATTTT
TRBV5-1	TRBJ2-2	NA	12	NA	CASTVNTGELFF	TGCGCCAGCACAGTGAACACCGGGGAGCTGTTTTTT
TRBV12-3/TRBV12-4	TRBJ2-3	NA	15	NA	CASSWGTKSTDTQYF	TGTGCCAGCAGCTGGGGAACAAAAAGCACAGATACGCAGTATTTT
TRBV6-4	TRBJ2-2	TRBD2	19	few	CASSQQGLAGGPNTGELFF	TGTGCCAGCAGCCAACAGGGCCTAGCGGGAGGCCCAAACACCGGGGAGCTGTTTTTT
TRBV20-1	TRBJ1-5	TRBD1	14	NA	CSASAGGAGRPQHF	TGCAGTGCTAGTGCAGGGGGGGCTGGGCGGCCCCAGCATTTT
TRBV20-1	TRBJ2-7	TRBD1	15	NA	CSARPPGQGRNEQYF	TGCAGTGCTAGGCCCCCGGGACAGGGGAGGAACGAGCAGTACTTC
TRBV14	TRBJ2-1	TRBD2	14	few	CASSQVAGVGEQFF	TGTGCCAGCAGCCAAGTGGCGGGGGTCGGTGAGCAGTTCTTC
TRBV7-2	TRBJ2-7	NA	14	NA	CASSFGWTVYEQYF	TGTGCCAGCTCCTTCGGGTGGACAGTCTACGAGCAGTACTTC
TRBV10-3	TRBJ2-1	TRBD2	13	NA	CAIEGLAGGMQFF	TGTGCCATCGAAGGACTAGCGGGAGGTATGCAGTTCTTC
TRBV12-3/TRBV12-4	TRBJ2-4	NA	14	few	CASSRSGAKNIQYF	TGTGCCAGCAGCCGCAGCGGGGCCAAAAACATTCAGTACTTC
TRBV5-1	TRBJ2-1	TRBD1	14	NA	CASSYLDRLYEQFF	TGCGCCAGCAGCTATCTGGACAGGTTATATGAGCAGTTCTTC
TRBV6-1	TRBJ1-6	TRBD1	16	NA	CASSRLGDRGYSPLHF	TGTGCCAGCAGTAGACTTGGGGACAGGGGGTATTCACCCCTCCACTTT
TRBV10-1	TRBJ2-7	NA	12	NA	CASSESGFEQYF	TGCGCCAGCAGTGAGTCCGGGTTCGAGCAGTACTTC
TRBV10-3	TRBJ2-3	NA	14	many	CAITGSPGTDTQYF	TGTGCCATCACGGGTAGCCCAGGCACAGATACGCAGTATTTT
TRBV5-1	TRBJ2-6	NA	15	few	CASSLSGWGANVLTF	TGCGCCAGCAGCTTGTCGGGGTGGGGGGCCAACGTCCTGACTTTC
TRBV20-1	TRBJ2-7	TRBD1	13	few	CSLSGTGSYEQYF	TGCAGCCTTTCCGGGACAGGGAGTTACGAGCAGTACTTC
TRBV20-1	TRBJ2-5	TRBD2	13	NA	CSARTSGGETQYF	TGCAGTGCTCGTACTAGCGGGGGAGAGACCCAGTACTTC
TRBV20-1	TRBJ2-3	NA	14	few	CSAPVGGVTDTQYF	TGCAGTGCCCCCGTGGGCGGAGTCACAGATACGCAGTATTTT
TRBV7-9	TRBJ2-7	TRBD1	16	NA	CASSFGTGLRTYEQYF	TGTGCCAGCAGCTTCGGGACAGGACTACGGACCTACGAGCAGTACTTC
TRBV7-6	TRBJ1-1	NA	15	NA	CASSPAGLGNTEAFF	TGTGCCAGCAGCCCCGCGGGACTCGGGAACACTGAAGCTTTCTTT
TRBV5-5	TRBJ2-7	TRBD1	16	NA	CASSLGDRLRAYEQYF	TGTGCCAGCAGCTTGGGGGACAGACTGAGAGCCTACGAGCAGTACTTC
TRBV9	TRBJ2-7	NA	14	few	CASSVDSSAYEQYF	TGTGCCAGCAGCGTAGATAGTAGCGCCTACGAGCAGTACTTC
TRBV4-2	TRBJ1-1	NA	13	NA	CASSQYPNTEAFF	TGTGCCAGCAGCCAATATCCGAACACTGAAGCTTTCTTT
TRBV14	TRBJ1-2	NA	11	few	CASSQWEGYTF	TGTGCCAGCAGCCAATGGGAAGGCTACACCTTC
TRBV10-3	TRBJ1-2	TRBD1	12	NA	CAIRGTGAGYTF	TGTGCCATCAGGGGGACAGGGGCGGGCTACACCTTC
TRBV19	TRBJ2-6	NA	15	NA	CASSTGVSGANVLTF	TGTGCCAGTAGTACCGGGGTCTCTGGGGCCAACGTCCTGACTTTC